This passage covers 2 T cell receptor beta chains from one sample sequenced in a study of T-cell reconstitution after alpha-beta-depleted transplantation in children. Library preparation (for TCRbeta) was performed with unique molecular identifiers. One entry per CDR3 protein results from TCRdb running MiXCR on the PCR reads. The sample records hundreds of thousands of distinct CDR3 sequences, around 15% being singletons. Material: PBMCs, mostly from graft donor cells, obtained 360 days after TCRalphabeta/CD19-depleted stem cell transplant. These receptors originate from a boy less than two years old who had a stem cell transplant for Wiskott-Aldrich syndrome, so the T cells may come from the graft donor.

This clonotype showed up many times. V gene TRBV5-1 combines with J gene TRBJ2-1, with D maybe TRBD1 (5 bases). Per germline, CDR1 SGHRS and CDR2 YFSETQ. The CDR3 length is 15 residues. Deletions cut 0 bases from V and 3 bases from J, with 10 bases between. This CDR3 reads CASSLAVDSYNEQFF. CDR3 nucleotide sequence: TGCGCCAGCAGCTTGGCCGTCGACAGCTACAATGAGCAGTTCTTC.

This clonotype turned up a few times. This chain joins TRBV7-8 and TRBJ2-3; maybe TRBD1 (5 bases). The length of the CDR3 is 17 residues. The V gene lost 5 bases and the J gene lost 2 bases, with 20 bases spanning the gap. Germline CDR1 reads SGHVS; CDR2 reads FQNEAQ. This CDR3 is CASSRRNRQLFTDTQYF. The CDR3 DNA follows: TGTGCCAGCAGCCGTAGAAACAGACAGCTATTCACAGATACGCAGTATTTT. The complete variable domain, with remaining parts taken from reference TRBV7-8 and TRBJ2-3, reads GAGVSQSPRYKVAKRGQDVALRCDPISGHVSLFWYQQALGQGPEFLTYFQNEAQLDKSGLPSDRFFAERPEGSVSTLKIQRTQQEDSAVYLCASSRRNRQLFTDTQYFGPGTRLTVL.